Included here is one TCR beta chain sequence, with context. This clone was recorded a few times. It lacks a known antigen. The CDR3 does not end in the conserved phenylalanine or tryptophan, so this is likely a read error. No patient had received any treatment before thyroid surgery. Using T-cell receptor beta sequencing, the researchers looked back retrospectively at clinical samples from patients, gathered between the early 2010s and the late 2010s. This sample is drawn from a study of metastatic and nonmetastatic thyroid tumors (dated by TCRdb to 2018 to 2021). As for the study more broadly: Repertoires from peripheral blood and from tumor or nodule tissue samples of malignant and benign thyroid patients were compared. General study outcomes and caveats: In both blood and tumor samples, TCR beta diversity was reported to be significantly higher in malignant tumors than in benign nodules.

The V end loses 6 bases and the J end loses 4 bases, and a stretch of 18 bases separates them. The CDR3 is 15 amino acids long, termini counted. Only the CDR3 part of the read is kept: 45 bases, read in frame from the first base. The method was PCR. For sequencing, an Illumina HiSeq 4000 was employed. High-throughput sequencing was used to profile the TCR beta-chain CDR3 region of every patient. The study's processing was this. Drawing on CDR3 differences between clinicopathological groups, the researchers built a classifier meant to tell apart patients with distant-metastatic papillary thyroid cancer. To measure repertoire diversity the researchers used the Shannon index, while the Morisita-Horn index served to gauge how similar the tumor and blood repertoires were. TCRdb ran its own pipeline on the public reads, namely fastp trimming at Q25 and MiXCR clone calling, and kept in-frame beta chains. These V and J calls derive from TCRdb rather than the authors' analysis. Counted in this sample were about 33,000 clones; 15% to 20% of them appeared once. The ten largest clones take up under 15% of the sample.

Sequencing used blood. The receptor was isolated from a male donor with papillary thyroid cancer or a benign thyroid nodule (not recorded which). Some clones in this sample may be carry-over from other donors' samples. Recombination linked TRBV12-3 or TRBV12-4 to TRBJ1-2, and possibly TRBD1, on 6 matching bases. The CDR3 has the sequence CASSLWSGAIYGYTS. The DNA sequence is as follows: TGTGCCAGCAGCCTATGGTCGGGGGCTATCTATGGCTACACCTCC.